These 10 T cell receptor beta chains were sequenced from one sample in a study of cytomegalovirus exposure and HLA in healthy donors (dated by TCRdb to 2016 to 2017). Libraries were built with the immunoSEQ multiplex PCR assay. The multiplex PCR relied on a mix of 60 forward primers for TCR Vbeta segments and 13 reverse primers for TCR Jbeta segments. Drawn from immuneACCESS, this table holds only the in-frame rearrangements with V and J called that TCRdb kept. Clones are partly lost; checked studies trace under half to an unresolved V gene and leave the rest unexplained. Counted in this sample were around 150,000 clones; roughly 82% of them appeared once. The top ten hold about 10% of the sample. Sequencing input: PBMCs. All receptors derive from a man aged 50-60 years in good health and CMV-seropositive.

The chain employs TRBV11-2 and TRBJ1-2; 8 bases map to TRBD1. From germline, CDR1 is SGHAT and CDR2 FQNNGV. The CDR3 covers 16 residues. V shed 1 base, J shed 2 bases, and the junction held 6 bases outside the gene matches. The CDR3 region is CASSLGINRGNYGYTF. CDR3 DNA sequence: TGTGCCAGCAGCTTAGGCATCAACAGGGGGAACTATGGCTACACCTTC.

This clone was found a few times. A read error may produce the germline difference seen at one junction end. The V gene is TRBV7-7, the J gene TRBJ2-5; the D gene is possibly TRBD2 (6 bases). In germline, CDR1 is SSHAT, CDR2 FNYEAQ (reference sequence). This CDR3 region has 13 residues. The CDR3, as DNA: TGTGCTAGCAGCCCGGGGGACCAGGAGACCCAGTACTTC. It is translated as CASSPGDQETQYF.

In its sample, this clone was seen once. This sequence joins TRBV29-1 and TRBJ2-2, with TRBD2 matching over 15 bases. The CDR3 has 16 amino acids. Germline V lookup: CDR1 SQVTM, CDR2 ANQGSEA. V lost 6 bases to trimming and J lost 5 bases; unmatched junction nucleotides: 7. The CDR3 bases are TGCAGCGTCAGGACTAGCGGGAGGGCCTGGACCGGGGAGCTGTTTTTT. Translated, it gives CSVRTSGRAWTGELFF.

This chain joins TRBV4-3 and TRBJ1-3; 7 nucleotides match TRBD1. The CDR3 is 16 residues long. The V gene end was trimmed by 4 bases and the J gene end by 3 bases; junction bases not matched to a gene: 9. In germline, CDR1 is LGHNA, CDR2 YSLEER. CDR3 loop: CASSPQDRLNGNTIYF. CDR3 DNA: TGCGCCAGCAGCCCTCAGGACAGGCTCAATGGAAACACCATATATTTT.

The chain has TRBV5-1 and TRBJ1-1; D remains ambiguous. CDR1 is SGHRS and CDR2 is YFSETQ in the germline V gene. Trimming stripped 3 bases from V and 3 bases from J, with 9 bases between. The CDR3 extends over 13 amino acids. DNA for the CDR3: TGCGCCAGCAGCTCCGGGGAACACACTGAAGCTTTCTTT. Its translation is CASSSGEHTEAFF.

The rearrangement joins TRBV5-4 to TRBJ1-1; D is undetermined. In germline, CDR1 is SGHNT, CDR2 YYREEE (reference sequence). V lost 1 base and J lost 0, with 4 bases in between. The CDR3 runs 13 residues. The CDR3 sequence is CASSLPVNTEAFF. DNA for the CDR3: TGTGCCAGCAGCTTGCCCGTGAACACTGAAGCTTTCTTT.

The rearrangement joins TRBV6-5 to TRBJ2-7, with a possible D match to TRBD2 (6 bases). Per germline, CDR1 MNHEY and CDR2 SVGAGI. Trimming left V 3 bases short and J 2 bases short, with 11 bases between. The CDR3 is made up of 14 amino acids. CDR3 sequence (DNA): TGTGCCAGCAGTTATCGGCGGGAAGCCTACGAGCAGTACTTC. Translated, it gives CASSYRREAYEQYF.

The chain couples TRBV5-1 to TRBJ1-2; TRBD1 might be the D (5 bases). V shed 0 bases and J shed 7 bases, with 13 bases lying between them. CDR3 length equals 14 residues. CDR1 is SGHRS and CDR2 is YFSETQ in the germline V gene. The DNA of the CDR3 is TGCGCCAGCAGCTTGGAACCGGGGGGGGGTGGCTACACCTTC. Encoded protein: CASSLEPGGGGYTF.

This sequence joins TRBV5-1 and TRBJ1-3; perhaps TRBD1 as D (6 bases). Trimming pared 2 bases from V and 8 bases from J, leaving 14 bases between. The CDR3 covers 14 residues. Germline V gene lookup returns CDR1 SGHRS and CDR2 YFSETQ. As DNA, the CDR3 is TGCGCCAGCAGCTTAGGCAGGGGAACGGACACCATATATTTT. Translated, it gives CASSLGRGTDTIYF.

The rearrangement uses TRBV27 and TRBJ2-1; 7 positions agree with TRBD1. Germline trimming cut 2 bases from V and 2 bases from J; bases unmatched to any gene: 6. Germline CDR1 and CDR2: MNHEY and SMNVEV (reference sequence). The CDR3 is 16 amino acids. CDR3 in amino acids: CASSLRGPSAYNEQFF. Here the CDR3 DNA reads TGTGCCAGCAGTTTAAGGGGGCCATCCGCCTACAATGAGCAGTTCTTC.